These 17 T cell receptor beta chains were all obtained from the same sample, sequenced in a study of blood T cell repertoires in COVID-19. Generated by immunoSEQ multiplex PCR, the TCRdb table keeps only in-frame clones and is missing some. The sample yields about 470,000 clones, roughly nine tenths seen once. Sequencing input: PBMCs or T cells enriched from blood (not recorded which). The receptors were gathered from a woman aged 18-29 years who had recovered from COVID-19.

This clone has just one count. The chain links TRBV19 to TRBJ1-4; 7 bases map to TRBD1. Germline-derived CDR1 and CDR2 are LNHDA and SQIVND (reference sequence). Trimming removed 6 bases from V and 8 bases from J; junction bases left unmatched: 15. The CDR3 totals 16 residues. This chain's CDR3 is CASSRAQGTVPEKLFF. DNA of the CDR3: TGTGCCAGTAGCCGCGCACAAGGGACAGTTCCCGAAAAACTGTTTTTT. The whole variable domain, filled in from reference TRBV19 and TRBJ1-4, reads DGGITQSPKYLFRKEGQNVTLSCEQNLNHDAMYWYRQDPGQGLRLIYYSQIVNDFQKGDIAEGYSVSREKKESFPLTVTSAQKNPTAFYLCASSRAQGTVPEKLFFGSGTQLSVL.

The rearrangement joins TRBV7-9 to TRBJ2-1, with 8 bases lining up with TRBD2. The germline CDR1 and CDR2 sequences are SEHNR and FQNEAQ (reference sequence). The CDR3 runs 16 residues. V gave up 5 bases and J gave up 3 bases; unmatched junction bases: 9. The CDR3 coding sequence is TGTGCCAGCAGCCTCTGGCGGGGGGACCTCTACAATGAGCAGTTCTTC. Translated, it gives CASSLWRGDLYNEQFF.

This clone was observed a few times. This chain uses TRBV29-1 with TRBJ1-1, with 7 nucleotides matching TRBD1. The V gene end was trimmed by 2 bases and the J gene end by 1 base; junction bases not matched to a gene: 4. CDR1 is SQVTM and CDR2 is ANQGSEA in the germline V gene. CDR3 length: 14 residues. CDR3 DNA sequence: TGCAGCGTTGAACGACAGGGATGGAACACTGAAGCTTTCTTT. Encoded protein: CSVERQGWNTEAFF.

The chain joins TRBV19 to TRBJ2-3; TRBD2 is a possible D gene (5 bases). This CDR3 is 16 amino acids long. The V end was cut by 8 bases, the J end by 0 bases, with 18 bases between. In germline, CDR1 is LNHDA, CDR2 SQIVND (reference sequence). CDR3 loop: CASAPVRASSTDTQYF. CDR3 bases: TGTGCCAGTGCTCCCGTGAGGGCCTCTAGCACAGATACGCAGTATTTT.

The V and J genes are TRBV19 and TRBJ1-6, with TRBD1 matching 8 bases. J gave up 7 bases and V 5 bases, and 4 bases lay outside the gene matches. Germline CDR1 LNHDA, CDR2 SQIVND (reference sequence). This CDR3 contains 14 residues. Here the CDR3 reads CASSEAGGNSPLHF. CDR3 in DNA: TGTGCCAGTAGTGAGGCAGGGGGCAATTCACCCCTCCACTTT. The full variable domain, completed using reference TRBV19 and TRBJ1-6, is DGGITQSPKYLFRKEGQNVTLSCEQNLNHDAMYWYRQDPGQGLRLIYYSQIVNDFQKGDIAEGYSVSREKKESFPLTVTSAQKNPTAFYLCASSEAGGNSPLHFGNGTRLTVT.

The chain uses TRBV18 and TRBJ1-6; D remains unclear. The CDR3 consists of 12 residues. Trimming removed 4 bases at V and 9 bases at J, with 7 bases between. Germline V gives CDR1 KGHSH, CDR2 LQKENI. The CDR3 here is CASSLFGSPLHF. As DNA, the CDR3 is TGTGCCAGCTCACTTTTCGGTTCACCCCTCCACTTT.

This clone was picked up a small number of times. The gene calls are TRBV6-1 and TRBJ2-7; the D gene is possibly TRBD1 (5 bases). The germline V gene encodes CDR1 MNHNS and CDR2 SASEGT. The V and J ends lost 2 bases and 12 bases respectively, with 17 bases between them. This CDR3 is built from 13 residues. The CDR3: CASSEQARGMRYF. The DNA for the CDR3 is TGTGCCAGCAGTGAACAAGCTAGGGGCATGCGGTACTTC.

This clone was counted a single time. The rearrangement links TRBV28 to TRBJ1-4, with D perhaps matching TRBD1 (5 bases). There are 15 residues in the CDR3. Germline assignment: CDR1 MDHEN and CDR2 SYDVKM. V was shortened by 3 bases and J by 5 bases, with 13 bases between the two germline ends. The CDR3: CASSFGGDSNEKLFF. CDR3 coding DNA: TGTGCCAGCAGTTTCGGTGGAGACAGCAATGAAAAACTGTTTTTT.

This rearrangement joins TRBV6-1 to TRBJ1-2; no definite D call. CDR1 is MNHNS and CDR2 is SASEGT in the germline V gene. Trimming removed 1 base from V and 5 bases from J, with 11 bases in between. The CDR3 sequence is 14 residues long. As DNA, the CDR3 is TGTGCCAGCAGTGAAGGAGGCAGTGGGTATGGCTACACCTTC. Its translation is CASSEGGSGYGYTF.

This clone was observed a handful of times. The rearrangement links TRBV18 to TRBJ1-4; no firm D call. Between the trimmed V and J ends, which lost 0 bases and 4 bases, there was a span of 9 bases. The CDR3 runs 15 residues. Germline loops: CDR1 KGHSH, CDR2 LQKENI. CDR3 sequence reads: CASSPPNGNNEKLFF. In nucleotides, the CDR3 is TGTGCCAGCTCACCACCGAACGGGAATAATGAAAAACTGTTTTTT.

Concerning this clone: The junction does not match germline at one end; this may be a read error. This chain connects TRBV2 to TRBJ2-2; D perhaps matches TRBD2 (5 bases). This CDR3 is built from 14 residues. Germline CDR1 SNHLY, CDR2 FYNNEI. The CDR3 bases are TGTGCCAGCGCTTCGGACGGGAACGCCGGGGAGCTGTTTTTT. Translation gives CASASDGNAGELFF.

V usage is TRBV10-3 and J usage is TRBJ1-2; 10 nucleotides align to TRBD1. Germline values: CDR1 ENHRY, CDR2 SYGVKD. The V gene end was trimmed by 3 bases and the J gene end by 4 bases; junction bases not matched to a gene: 2. This CDR3 contains 14 residues. The CDR3 bases are TGTGCCATCAGTGAAGGACAGGGGGGCTATGGCTACACCTTC. Translation gives CAISEGQGGYGYTF.

This clone was seen more than once but under ten times. The chain combines TRBV27 with TRBJ2-7, with D perhaps matching TRBD1 (6 bases). V was pared by 3 bases and J by 7 bases, with 19 bases between. The germline gives CDR1 MNHEY, CDR2 SMNVEV (reference sequence). The CDR3 length is 15 residues. The CDR3 region is CASSFHRAQMGEQYF. CDR3 nucleotides: TGTGCCAGCAGTTTCCACAGGGCCCAGATGGGAGAGCAGTACTTC.

V usage is TRBV4-1 and J usage is TRBJ2-5; 9 nucleotides agree with TRBD2. This CDR3 has 15 residues. The V and J ends lost 4 bases and 5 bases, in that order; junction bases with no gene match: 8. From germline, CDR1 is MGHRA and CDR2 YSYEKL. Written as DNA, the CDR3 is TGCGCCAGCAGCCTCTTAGCGGGGGCTTTGGAGACCCAGTACTTC. Protein: CASSLLAGALETQYF.

The chain joins TRBV6-6 to TRBJ1-1, with TRBD1 matching 10 bases. Germline V lookup: CDR1 MNHNY, CDR2 SVGAGI (reference sequence). Trimming cost V 2 bases and J 4 bases; bases outside gene matches: 4. This CDR3 is built from 15 residues. CDR3 bases: TGTGCCAGCAGTTACGCCCGGACAGGGGGCACTGAAGCTTTCTTT. This sequence encodes CASSYARTGGTEAFF.

The chain couples TRBV5-8 to TRBJ1-5; 8 nucleotides match TRBD1. From germline, CDR1 is SGHTS and CDR2 YDEGEE. V lost 4 bases and J lost 0; bases outside the gene matches: 3. The CDR3 runs to 15 residues. This CDR3 is CASSQDRDSNQPQHF. The CDR3, as DNA: TGTGCCAGCAGCCAGGACAGGGATAGCAATCAGCCCCAGCATTTT. Full variable domain (missing parts from reference TRBV5-8 and TRBJ1-5): EAGVTQSPTHLIKTRGQQATLRCSPISGHTSVYWYQQALGLGLQFLLWYDEGEERNRGNFPPRFSGRQFPNYSSELNVNALELEDSALYLCASSQDRDSNQPQHFGDGTRLSIL.

The chain joins TRBV28 to TRBJ2-7; TRBD2 might be the D (5 bases). The V and J ends lost 7 bases and 7 bases respectively, with 17 bases between them. Germline CDR1 reads MDHEN; CDR2 reads SYDVKM. The CDR3 covers 13 residues. CDR3 DNA sequence: TGTGCCAGCACTTCGAGCGTCCGGGGTGAGCAGTACTTC. This encodes CASTSSVRGEQYF.